This TCR beta chain was sequenced in a study of blood T cell repertoires in COVID-19. Study in general: Sites in the United States, Italy and Spain provided acute and convalescent COVID-19 samples. T cells, B-cell-depleted T cells, or PBMCs provided the cDNA or gDNA that served as material.

Original processing notes: Amplification of reference gene primers provided the estimated nucleated cell counts. Using immunoSEQ multiplex PCR, the repertoire was profiled, and TCRdb retains in-frame clones only, with some absent. V, J and clone size derive from that table, while D and trimming were established from the DNA sequence. The sample has approximately 190,000 clones, around 84% seen once; the top ten hold 20%. CDR3 length: 16 residues. Germline CDR1 MDHEN, CDR2 SYDVKM. The V and J ends lost 5 bases and 3 bases, in that order; junction bases with no gene match: 7. This clonotype originated in a human donor in a cohort sampled during active COVID-19. This chain joins TRBV28 and TRBJ2-7; TRBD2 matches 13 bases. Sequenced input: peripheral blood. CDR3 region: CASSKPGLAGVYEQYF. CDR3 DNA: TGTGCCAGCAGTAAACCCGGACTAGCGGGAGTCTACGAGCAGTACTTC.